A single sample gave rise to the 32 T cell receptor beta chains below, sequenced in a study of a mutant IDH1 vaccine in newly diagnosed glioma. As to time point: week 35, safety follow-up. Vaccinated patients received 300 ug of mutant IDH1 20-mer peptide per dose, with topical imiquimod. Data came from immunoSEQ multiplex PCR; TCRdb stores just in-frame clones and leaves some out. In the table there are more than 25,000 clones, roughly three quarters of which are singletons. No antigen has been identified for these receptors. The sample here was PBMCs, taken from a glioma patient whose treatment included an IDH1 peptide vaccine. The receptors come from a woman younger than 45 with glioma. Some clones in this sample may be carry-over from other donors' samples.

The J gene is TRBJ2-3, the V gene TRBV10-3; D uncertain. V shed 2 bases and J shed 6 bases, with 21 bases lying between them. CDR3 length: 17 residues. The germline V gene encodes CDR1 ENHRY and CDR2 SYGVKD. CDR3 protein: CAISEPAGSYPGDTQYF. In DNA, the CDR3 is TGTGCCATCAGTGAGCCCGCAGGCAGTTATCCCGGGGATACGCAGTATTTT.

The chain employs TRBV27 and TRBJ2-2, with 9 bases lining up with TRBD1. CDR1 and CDR2 from the germline V gene are MNHEY and SMNVEV (reference sequence). The CDR3 consists of 13 residues. The junction had 0 bases not matched to a gene; V was cut back by 4 bases and J by 6 bases. CDR3 protein: CASSYRGPGELFF. DNA of the CDR3: TGTGCCAGCAGTTACAGGGGGCCCGGGGAGCTGTTTTTT.

J is TRBJ2-1 and V is TRBV18; weak D call: TRBD2 (5 bases). Per the germline V gene, CDR1 is KGHSH and CDR2 is LQKENI. The length of the CDR3 is 13 residues. V lost 5 bases, J lost 6 bases, and 11 bases lay in between. The CDR3 sequence is CASSSLGGNEQFF. For the CDR3, the DNA is TGTGCCAGCTCATCCCTAGGAGGCAATGAGCAGTTCTTC.

J is TRBJ1-2 and V is TRBV6-5, with 7 bases lining up with TRBD1. Germline V gene sequence: CDR1 MNHEY, CDR2 SVGAGI. The ends lost 6 bases at V and 1 base at J; junction bases unmatched: 8. CDR3 length equals 15 residues. The CDR3 sequence: CASRYTGANNYGYTF. As DNA, the CDR3 is TGTGCCAGCAGGTACACAGGGGCGAATAACTATGGCTACACCTTC.

The chain links TRBV10-3 to TRBJ2-1; 7 nucleotides align to TRBD2. Germline CDR1 ENHRY, CDR2 SYGVKD. The length of the CDR3 is 15 residues. V trimming: 2 bases; J trimming: 6 bases; junction bases outside the gene matches: 7. CDR3 loop: CAISEGSGWGNEQFF. In DNA form, the CDR3 reads TGTGCCATCAGTGAGGGTAGCGGGTGGGGCAATGAGCAGTTCTTC.

The chain recombines TRBV13 with TRBJ2-7, with a possible D match to TRBD2 (6 bases). Germline values: CDR1 PRHDT, CDR2 FYEKMQ (reference sequence). The CDR3 totals 15 residues. V was pared by 8 bases and J by 2 bases, with 19 bases between. In nucleotides, the CDR3 is TGTGCCAGCTCCCCCGTTGGAGGGAATCCCTACGAGCAGTACTTC. Amino acids: CASSPVGGNPYEQYF. The variable domain in full, completed from reference TRBV13 and TRBJ2-7, reads AAGVIQSPRHLIKEKRETATLKCYPIPRHDTVYWYQQGPGQDPQFLISFYEKMQSDKGSIPDRFSAQQFSDYHSELNMSSLELGDSALYFCASSPVGGNPYEQYFGPGTRLTVT.

In this sample, this clone turned up a few times. For the CDR3, the DNA is TGCGCCAGCAGCCCAGACAGGGGAAAACAGCCCCAGCATTTT. Its translation is CASSPDRGKQPQHF. This sequence joins TRBV4-1 and TRBJ1-5, with 8 bases aligning to TRBD1. CDR1 and CDR2 (germline): MGHRA, YSYEKL. The ends lost 4 bases at V and 7 bases at J; junction bases unmatched: 6. The CDR3 is 14 amino acids.

J is TRBJ2-1 and V is TRBV18; TRBD2 is a possible D gene (6 bases). The ends were cut back, 5 bases at V and 4 bases at J, with 18 bases in the middle. In germline, CDR1 is KGHSH, CDR2 LQKENI. The CDR3 covers 16 residues. CDR3 region: CASSSSMGRQYNEQFF. For the CDR3, the DNA is TGTGCCAGCTCATCATCGATGGGGAGGCAGTACAATGAGCAGTTCTTC.

The chain is built from TRBV6-1 and TRBJ2-4, with D perhaps matching TRBD2 (6 bases). Germline CDR1 and CDR2: MNHNS and SASEGT. The CDR3 loop spans 13 amino acids. V gave up 6 bases and J gave up 2 bases, with 8 bases separating them. The CDR3 reads CASREGTKNIQYF. The CDR3, as DNA: TGTGCCAGCAGGGAGGGTACCAAAAACATTCAGTACTTC.

The chain is built from TRBV5-5 and TRBJ1-2; D possibly corresponds to TRBD1 (5 bases). This CDR3 is built from 14 residues. V lost 1 base, J lost 9 bases, and 16 bases lay in between. Germline V gene data show CDR1 as SGHKS and CDR2 as YYEKEE (reference sequence). The CDR3 reads CASSLWPGQESYTF. CDR3 sequence (DNA): TGTGCCAGCAGCTTGTGGCCCGGACAAGAAAGCTACACCTTC.

This clone is classed as medium-sized. The chain carries TRBV19 and TRBJ2-3; 11 bases align to TRBD2. The V gene end was trimmed by 2 bases and the J gene end by 6 bases; junction bases not matched to a gene: 4. This CDR3 comprises 15 residues. Germline V CDR1 and CDR2: LNHDA, SQIVND (reference sequence). The CDR3 region is CASSITSGSLDTQYF. The CDR3 DNA is TGTGCCAGTAGTATAACTAGCGGGAGTTTGGATACGCAGTATTTT.

J is TRBJ2-4 and V is TRBV7-9; 7 bases fit TRBD1. Germline CDR1 SEHNR, CDR2 FQNEAQ (reference sequence). This CDR3 contains 14 residues. V shed 4 bases, J shed 6 bases, and the junction held 6 bases outside the gene matches. The DNA for the CDR3 is TGTGCCAGCAGCTCCATCCGGGACAGAAACATTCAGTACTTC. It specifies CASSSIRDRNIQYF.

The chain couples TRBV29-1 to TRBJ1-3; D is uncertain. Germline V CDR1 and CDR2: SQVTM, ANQGSEA. The length of the CDR3 is 13 residues. The V gene lost 4 bases and the J gene lost 2 bases, with 9 bases spanning the gap. CDR3 DNA: TGCAGCGTTGTGGTGAAAACTGGAAACACCATATATTTT. Translation gives CSVVVKTGNTIYF.

J is TRBJ1-2 and V is TRBV30, with a weak D call TRBD1 (6 bases). V shed 0 bases and J shed 7 bases, with 15 bases lying between them. Germline assignment: CDR1 GTSNPN and CDR2 SVGIG (reference sequence). This CDR3 has 14 amino acids. This CDR3 is CAWSVPEGGTGYTF. DNA of the CDR3: TGTGCCTGGAGTGTACCCGAGGGGGGTACTGGCTACACCTTC.

By frequency in the sample, this clone is medium-sized. The chain couples TRBV19 to TRBJ1-5; D may be TRBD1 (6 bases). CDR1 and CDR2 (germline): LNHDA, SQIVND (reference sequence). Trimming removed 11 bases from V and 7 bases from J, with 18 bases in between. This CDR3 spans 13 amino acids. The CDR3 sequence is CACEQGSHQPQHF. As DNA, the CDR3 is TGTGCCTGCGAACAGGGCTCCCACCAGCCCCAGCATTTT.

The chain recombines TRBV2 with TRBJ1-3; TRBD1 might be the D (6 bases). Trimming cost V 6 bases and J 0 bases, with 15 bases left between them. The CDR3 has 16 amino acids. Per the germline V gene, CDR1 is SNHLY and CDR2 is FYNNEI. The CDR3 bases are TGTGCCAGCAGGGTGACAGGCGATAGCTCTGGAAACACCATATATTTT. Protein: CASRVTGDSSGNTIYF.

V and J are TRBV27 and TRBJ1-2; D perhaps matches TRBD1 (5 bases). The CDR3 loop spans 13 amino acids. Trimming stripped 0 bases from V and 8 bases from J, with 10 bases between. In germline, CDR1 is MNHEY, CDR2 SMNVEV (reference sequence). The CDR3 is CASSLSGGNGYTF. Here the CDR3 DNA reads TGTGCCAGCAGTTTATCGGGGGGTAACGGCTACACCTTC.

This clone has only one observation. V and J are TRBV5-1 and TRBJ2-3, with 8 bases aligning to TRBD2. V shed 4 bases and J 3 bases; nucleotides not matched to a gene: 7. The CDR3 runs to 15 residues. The germline V gene has CDR1 SGHRS and CDR2 YFSETQ. The CDR3 region has the DNA TGCGCCAGCAGCAGGTCCGGGACTAGTACAGATACGCAGTATTTT. It is translated as CASSRSGTSTDTQYF.

This chain connects TRBV2 to TRBJ1-1; no definite D call. CDR3 size: 15 residues. The ends were cut back, 2 bases at V and 0 bases at J, with 10 bases in the middle. In germline, CDR1 is SNHLY, CDR2 FYNNEI. This chain's CDR3 is CASSEPRSVNTEAFF. CDR3 coding DNA: TGTGCCAGCAGTGAACCCCGATCAGTGAACACTGAAGCTTTCTTT.

This chain joins TRBV2 and TRBJ1-1, with D unclear. Germline V CDR1 and CDR2: SNHLY, FYNNEI. V was trimmed by 1 base and J by 14 bases, leaving 11 bases between them. The CDR3 length is 11 residues. The CDR3 sequence: CASSEEVSTFF. The CDR3 DNA reads as TGTGCCAGCAGTGAAGAGGTGTCGACCTTCTTT.

This chain joins TRBV29-1 and TRBJ2-5, with TRBD2 identical over 8 bases. CDR3 length: 12 amino acids. The ends lost 4 bases at V and 5 bases at J; junction bases unmatched: 3. CDR1 is SQVTM, CDR2 ANQGSEA, per germline. The CDR3 reads CSVATSVETQYF. The CDR3 DNA is TGCAGCGTTGCGACTAGCGTGGAGACCCAGTACTTC.

A single count supports this clone. This chain links TRBV4-1 with TRBJ2-6; D is uncertain. Trimming shortened V by 0 bases and J by 1 base, and 7 bases separated the two germline ends. This CDR3 contains 16 residues. From germline, CDR1 is MGHRA and CDR2 YSYEKL. The chain's CDR3 is CASSQDTVSGANVLTF. In nucleotides, the CDR3 is TGCGCCAGCAGCCAAGATACGGTTTCTGGGGCCAACGTCCTGACTTTC.

The rearrangement joins TRBV5-1 to TRBJ1-1; 11 bases fit TRBD1. CDR3 length: 17 residues. The junction had 10 bases not matched to a gene; V was cut back by 3 bases and J by 3 bases. Germline V gene lookup returns CDR1 SGHRS and CDR2 YFSETQ. The CDR3 is CASSYSRTGGAYTEAFF. CDR3 coding DNA: TGCGCCAGCAGCTATTCTCGGACAGGGGGCGCTTACACTGAAGCTTTCTTT.

This clone has just a few counts. V gene TRBV10-3 combines with J gene TRBJ1-1; D unclear. V lost 2 bases and J 6 bases, leaving 10 bases between the germline ends. Looked up from germline, CDR1 is ENHRY and CDR2 is SYGVKD. The CDR3 extends over 13 amino acids. This CDR3 reads CAISEMGSSEAFF. The CDR3, as DNA: TGTGCCATCAGTGAGATGGGTAGTTCTGAAGCTTTCTTT.

The chain is built from TRBV7-9 and TRBJ2-5, with 7 bases lining up with TRBD1. J lost 5 bases, V lost 2 bases, and 5 bases had no gene match. Germline V gene sequence: CDR1 SEHNR, CDR2 FQNEAQ (reference sequence). The CDR3 loop spans 14 amino acids. As DNA, the CDR3 is TGTGCCAGCAGCTTAAGGACAGGAGGCGAGACCCAGTACTTC. Amino acids: CASSLRTGGETQYF.

This clone was seen a few times. This sequence joins TRBV30 and TRBJ2-2; 8 nucleotides align to TRBD2. Trimming removed 4 bases from V and 4 bases from J; junction bases left unmatched: 8. The CDR3 is 15 amino acids. Germline V gene lookup returns CDR1 GTSNPN and CDR2 SVGIG (reference sequence). CDR3 sequence (DNA): TGTGCCTGGATCCTTACTAGCGGCCTCACCGGGGAGCTGTTTTTT. It is translated as CAWILTSGLTGELFF.

The chain links TRBV19 to TRBJ2-7; 7 nucleotides line up with TRBD2. The CDR3 runs to 15 residues. CDR1 LNHDA and CDR2 SQIVND come from the germline V gene (reference sequence). Trimming at V came to 5 bases and at J to 5 bases, leaving 12 bases not matched to a gene. The CDR3 DNA reads TGTGCCAGTAGTCCCTCGACTAGCCGCCTCCACGAGCAGTACTTC. Protein product: CASSPSTSRLHEQYF.

V is TRBV28 and J is TRBJ1-1; D ambiguous. Trimming pared 8 bases from V and 5 bases from J, leaving 9 bases between. This CDR3 has 11 residues. The germline V gene has CDR1 MDHEN and CDR2 SYDVKM. The chain's CDR3 is CASGRWTEAFF. The CDR3 DNA sequence: TGTGCCAGCGGCAGGTGGACTGAAGCTTTCTTT.

Only a few counts were recorded for this clone. The gene calls are TRBV28 and TRBJ2-7; 8 bases match TRBD1. Germline trimming cut 3 bases from V and 6 bases from J; bases unmatched to any gene: 4. The CDR3 consists of 13 residues. Germline CDR1 reads MDHEN; CDR2 reads SYDVKM. Here the CDR3 reads CASSFPGTGEQYF. CDR3 coding DNA: TGTGCCAGCAGTTTCCCCGGGACAGGCGAGCAGTACTTC.

The chain employs TRBV7-9 and TRBJ2-5, with 8 bases aligning to TRBD2. Losses at the gene ends were 5 bases for V and 4 bases for J; bases not matched to a gene: 12. The CDR3 is made up of 16 amino acids. Germline CDR1 SEHNR, CDR2 FQNEAQ (reference sequence). The CDR3 DNA sequence: TGTGCCAGCAGCCCCCCGCCTAGCGGGCCCCGAGAGACCCAGTACTTC. As protein: CASSPPPSGPRETQYF.

The chain uses TRBV7-9 and TRBJ1-4; D gene uncertain. Germline lookup yields CDR1 SEHNR and CDR2 FQNEAQ (reference sequence). CDR3 length: 13 residues. V lost 6 bases and J 8 bases, leaving 13 bases between the germline ends. The CDR3 region has the DNA TGTGCCAGCAGTCCAACTTCGGGGGAAAAACTGTTTTTT. It translates to CASSPTSGEKLFF.

This clone has just one count. This chain uses TRBV4-1 with TRBJ2-3, with D perhaps TRBD2 (5 bases). V lost 1 base and J lost 4, with 12 bases in between. Germline V CDR1 and CDR2: MGHRA, YSYEKL. This CDR3 spans 15 amino acids. This CDR3 is CASSQGNQEADTQYF. As DNA, the CDR3 is TGCGCCAGCAGCCAAGGAAACCAGGAGGCAGATACGCAGTATTTT.